This entry lists 19 T cell receptor beta chains sequenced from one sample in a study of blood T cell repertoires in COVID-19. The table came from immunoSEQ multiplex PCR; TCRdb's copy has only in-frame clones and leaves some out. The repertoire consists of about 240,000 clones, with roughly 80% occurring once and the leading ten covering approximately 10%. Sequencing was done on a sample of peripheral blood. These TCRs come from a woman over 75 with acute or convalescent COVID-19.

The J gene is TRBJ2-1, the V gene TRBV7-9; 10 bases fit TRBD2. The CDR3 is 19 amino acids. CDR1 SEHNR and CDR2 FQNEAQ come from the germline V gene (reference sequence). After removal of 1 base from V and 0 bases from J, the junction contained 9 bases not matched to a gene. The CDR3, as DNA: TGTGCCAGCAGCTTAGTGGCTAGCGGGGGCCCCAGCTCCTACAATGAGCAGTTCTTC. This translates into CASSLVASGGPSSYNEQFF.

The rearrangement links TRBV3-1 (or the pseudogene TRBV3-2) to TRBJ1-4; D is undetermined. CDR1 and CDR2 from the germline V gene are LGHDT and YNNKEL (reference sequence). Deletions cut 10 bases from V and 5 bases from J, with 17 bases between. CDR3 size: 14 residues. This chain's CDR3 is CATSMGGGNEKLFF. DNA of the CDR3: TGTGCCACCTCAATGGGCGGAGGGAATGAAAAACTGTTTTTT.

The chain carries TRBV18 and TRBJ2-1, with D unresolved. Trimming removed 3 bases from V and 3 bases from J, with 18 bases in between. The germline CDR1 and CDR2 sequences are KGHSH and LQKENI. CDR3 size: 17 residues. CDR3 residues: CASSPATAPTSYNEQFF. The CDR3 nucleotides are TGTGCCAGCTCACCCGCCACAGCCCCCACGAGCTACAATGAGCAGTTCTTC.

The chain uses TRBV23-1 and TRBJ1-1; D possibly corresponds to TRBD1 (5 bases). TRBV23-1 is designated an ORF whose function remains uncertain. The CDR3 sequence is 14 residues long. V lost 0 bases and J lost 11, with 16 bases in between. This chain's CDR3 is CASSQSYSGCRAFF. As DNA, the CDR3 is TGCGCCAGCAGTCAATCGTATTCAGGGTGTCGGGCTTTCTTT.

The chain employs TRBV5-1 and TRBJ2-4; 15 bases map to TRBD2. J gave up 0 bases and V 4 bases, and 11 bases lay outside the gene matches. Germline CDR1 and CDR2: SGHRS and YFSETQ. The CDR3 runs 20 residues. The CDR3 loop is CASSPGTSGGPPLAKNIQYF. CDR3 bases: TGCGCCAGCAGCCCCGGGACTAGCGGGGGGCCACCCTTAGCCAAAAACATTCAGTACTTC. The whole variable domain, remainder taken from reference TRBV5-1 and TRBJ2-4, is KAGVTQTPRYLIKTRGQQVTLSCSPISGHRSVSWYQQTPGQGLQFLFEYFSETQRNKGNFPGRFSGRQFSNSRSEMNVSTLELGDSALYLCASSPGTSGGPPLAKNIQYFGAGTRLSVL.

This clone was picked up a small number of times. The chain carries TRBV5-1 and TRBJ2-2, with 8 bases aligning to TRBD1. Germline V gene sequence: CDR1 SGHRS, CDR2 YFSETQ. Trimming took 5 bases from V and 0 from J; bases not matched to a gene: 0. The CDR3 covers 14 residues. For the CDR3, the DNA is TGCGCCAGCAGGGACAGGGCGAACACCGGGGAGCTGTTTTTT. It is translated as CASRDRANTGELFF.

This clone occurred many times. The chain recombines TRBV28 with TRBJ1-6; D remains ambiguous. From germline, CDR1 is MDHEN and CDR2 SYDVKM. The V gene lost 2 bases and the J gene lost 6 bases, with 14 bases spanning the gap. The CDR3 contains 16 residues. CDR3 amino acids: CASSLSTGLTNSPLHF. In nucleotides, the CDR3 is TGTGCCAGCAGTTTAAGTACCGGACTGACTAATTCACCCCTCCACTTT.

The chain uses TRBV28 and TRBJ1-2; D ambiguous. This CDR3 has 12 residues. Trimming shortened V by 5 bases and J by 5 bases, and 9 bases separated the two germline ends. Per the germline V gene, CDR1 is MDHEN and CDR2 is SYDVKM. The CDR3 bases are TGTGCCAGCAGTCCCAGGCAGTATGGCTACACCTTC. The encoded protein is CASSPRQYGYTF.

Remarks on this clone: In the same sample, other DNA sequences code for this CDR3. The chain employs TRBV2 and TRBJ1-1; 7 positions agree with TRBD1. V shed 7 bases, J shed 0 bases, and the junction held 2 bases outside the gene matches. From germline, CDR1 is SNHLY and CDR2 FYNNEI. The CDR3 loop spans 13 amino acids. The CDR3 nucleotides are TGTGCCAGCAAGACAGGGTTGAACACTGAAGCTTTCTTT. Its translation: CASKTGLNTEAFF.

The rearrangement links TRBV30 to TRBJ2-7, with D perhaps TRBD1 (6 bases). V was trimmed by 2 bases and J by 3 bases, leaving 14 bases between them. The CDR3 spans 14 residues. Germline V lookup: CDR1 GTSNPN, CDR2 SVGIG (reference sequence). The CDR3 coding sequence is TGTGCCTGGAGTTTCCCCGGGACAAGCTACGAGCAGTACTTC. Amino acids: CAWSFPGTSYEQYF.

This clone was recorded a few times. The rearrangement links TRBV5-1 to TRBJ1-1, with TRBD1 as a possible D gene (5 bases). CDR3 length equals 16 residues. V lost 1 base and J 5 bases, leaving 18 bases between the germline ends. Germline V CDR1 and CDR2: SGHRS, YFSETQ. CDR3 region: CASSLRTGGVGTEAFF. The DNA for the CDR3 is TGCGCCAGCAGCTTGAGAACAGGAGGGGTGGGGACTGAAGCTTTCTTT.

Concerning this clone itself: Other DNA sequences in the sample encode the same CDR3. The chain links TRBV6-5 to TRBJ1-1; a weak D match, TRBD1 (5 bases). Trimming removed 2 bases at V and 2 bases at J, with 9 bases between. The CDR3 extends over 14 amino acids. Germline V gene lookup returns CDR1 MNHEY and CDR2 SVGAGI. In nucleotides, the CDR3 is TGTGCCAGCAGTTACCAGGGTACCAACACTGAAGCTTTCTTT. It specifies CASSYQGTNTEAFF.

The chain is built from TRBV11-3 and TRBJ2-5; 8 positions match TRBD1. The ends lost 5 bases at V and 5 bases at J; junction bases unmatched: 13. This CDR3 region has 16 residues. Germline V gene lookup returns CDR1 SGHNT and CDR2 YENEEA. DNA for the CDR3: TGTGCCAGCAGCCTAAGGACAGGGATCGCCCCCGAGACCCAGTACTTC. Translating gives CASSLRTGIAPETQYF.

The chain joins TRBV6-2 or TRBV6-3 to TRBJ1-1; D is possibly TRBD1 (6 bases). V was pared by 6 bases and J by 3 bases, with 17 bases between. CDR1 MNHEY and CDR2 SVGEGT come from the germline V gene. The length of the CDR3 is 15 residues. The CDR3 sequence: CASSRGGLGDTEAFF. CDR3 DNA: TGTGCCAGCAGCCGCGGGGGGCTAGGAGACACTGAAGCTTTCTTT.

J is TRBJ1-1 and V is TRBV18; 10 nucleotides agree with TRBD1. Germline V lookup: CDR1 KGHSH, CDR2 LQKENI. V trimming: 4 bases; J trimming: 0 bases; junction bases outside the gene matches: 5. The CDR3 extends over 16 amino acids. CDR3 residues: CASSQGQGHMNTEAFF. The CDR3 coding sequence is TGTGCCAGCTCACAGGGACAGGGGCACATGAACACTGAAGCTTTCTTT.

This chain joins TRBV10-3 and TRBJ1-3; possibly TRBD1 for D (6 bases). Trimming removed 3 bases from V and 0 bases from J, with 9 bases in between. Germline V gene sequence: CDR1 ENHRY, CDR2 SYGVKD. The CDR3 runs 15 residues. The DNA for the CDR3 is TGTGCCATCAGTGAAGGACAGCCCTCTGGAAACACCATATATTTT. Its translation: CAISEGQPSGNTIYF.

The V call is TRBV6-6, the J call TRBJ1-5; 7 nucleotides agree with TRBD1. The CDR3 is 15 residues long. Germline CDR1 is MNHNY and CDR2 is SVGAGI (reference sequence). Germline trimming cut 2 bases from V and 5 bases from J; bases unmatched to any gene: 6. Written as DNA, the CDR3 is TGTGCCAGCAGTTACCCTACAGGGGTCGATCAGCCCCAGCATTTT. Its translation: CASSYPTGVDQPQHF.

V usage is TRBV6-5 and J usage is TRBJ1-1; 9 nucleotides align to TRBD1. Per the germline V gene, CDR1 is MNHEY and CDR2 is SVGAGI. The CDR3 runs 15 residues. The J segment lost 4 bases and the V segment lost 2 bases, leaving 5 bases of the junction unmatched. CDR3 amino acids: CASSYGTGPGTEAFF. The DNA for the CDR3 is TGTGCCAGCAGTTACGGGACAGGGCCAGGCACTGAAGCTTTCTTT.

The rearrangement joins TRBV6-5 to TRBJ2-5, with TRBD2 matching over 9 bases. Germline assignment: CDR1 MNHEY and CDR2 SVGAGI. V gave up 4 bases and J gave up 5 bases; unmatched junction bases: 8. This CDR3 has 15 residues. CDR3 bases: TGTGCCAGCAGTTCGCCTAGCGGGGAGAGGGAGACCCAGTACTTC. It translates to CASSSPSGERETQYF.